The 11 T cell receptor beta chains listed next were all sequenced from one sample in a study of CXCR3-negative and CXCR3-positive naive CD8 T cells. Their recognized antigens are unknown. All TRB cDNA libraries came from 5' RACE performed with UMI labels. TCRdb reprocessed the 5' RACE reads and keeps a single row for each CDR3 protein, giving no DNA. Its listing shows around 160,000 distinct CDR3 sequences. Whole-study results and caveats: For CXCR3-positive naive cells, TRB CDR3s were more hydrophobic than those of CXCR3-negative naive cells.

Material: naive CXCR3+ CD8+ T cells from blood. Subset meaning: CD45RO-CCR7+CD27+CD95- naive CD8+ T cells expressing CXCR3 (TNR3+). The receptors were sampled from a human donor in good health. Some clones in this sample may be carry-over from other donors' samples.

The chain links TRBV29-1 to TRBJ2-2; TCRdb proposes TRBD1, but this gene call is untestable without DNA. Germline-derived CDR1 and CDR2 are SQVTM and ANQGSEA. This CDR3 comprises 15 residues. This CDR3 reads CSARTGKGDAGELFF.

The rearrangement uses TRBV7-6 and TRBJ1-6. In germline, CDR1 is SGHVS, CDR2 FNYEAQ. The CDR3 extends over 15 amino acids. The CDR3 protein is CASTPQGAYNSPLHF.

The chain uses TRBV30 and TRBJ2-7; no DNA is available, so the TRBD1 call from TCRdb remains unchecked. Per the germline V gene, CDR1 is GTSNPN and CDR2 is SVGIG (reference sequence). This CDR3 has 13 residues. This chain's CDR3 is CAWGAGVAHEQYF.

The chain uses TRBV12-3 or TRBV12-4 and TRBJ2-3; TCRdb's D call of TRBD2 is untestable without DNA. CDR3 length: 14 amino acids. The CDR3 loop reads CASSFQGGADTQYF.

V and J are TRBV30 and TRBJ2-5; TCRdb's D call of TRBD2 is untestable without DNA. The CDR3 length is 15 residues. Germline assignment: CDR1 GTSNPN and CDR2 SVGIG (reference sequence). CDR3: CAWSIGTSGGETQYF.

This sequence joins TRBV29-1 and TRBJ2-1; the TRBD2 assignment by TCRdb is unverifiable without DNA. The CDR3 is 14 residues long. Germline CDR1 SQVTM, CDR2 ANQGSEA. The CDR3 loop is CSANLAGGLNEQFF.

This chain uses TRBV5-1 with TRBJ1-2; TCRdb indicates TRBD1, and absent DNA this call remains unverified. The CDR3 loop spans 14 amino acids. Germline V gene lookup returns CDR1 SGHRS and CDR2 YFSETQ. This CDR3 is CASSAGDSNYGYTF.

The V gene is TRBV9, the J gene TRBJ2-3; lacking DNA, the TRBD1 call made by TCRdb goes unchecked. CDR3 length: 16 residues. In germline, CDR1 is SGDLS, CDR2 YYNGEE. The CDR3 sequence is CASSPRPGAYTDTQYF.

The chain joins TRBV12-3 or TRBV12-4 to TRBJ2-5; the D call of TRBD1 rests on TCRdb alone, since no DNA is present to check it. This CDR3 spans 14 amino acids. The CDR3 protein is CASGTVDLQETQYF.

V and J are TRBV4-1 and TRBJ2-7. The germline gives CDR1 MGHRA, CDR2 YSYEKL. The CDR3 totals 14 residues. The CDR3: CASSEYDRSYEQYF.

V is TRBV11-2 and J is TRBJ1-1; TCRdb designates TRBD1, a call that cannot be tested without DNA. This CDR3 has 14 residues. Germline V gene lookup returns CDR1 SGHAT and CDR2 FQNNGV. This chain's CDR3 is CASSLVRTATEAFF.